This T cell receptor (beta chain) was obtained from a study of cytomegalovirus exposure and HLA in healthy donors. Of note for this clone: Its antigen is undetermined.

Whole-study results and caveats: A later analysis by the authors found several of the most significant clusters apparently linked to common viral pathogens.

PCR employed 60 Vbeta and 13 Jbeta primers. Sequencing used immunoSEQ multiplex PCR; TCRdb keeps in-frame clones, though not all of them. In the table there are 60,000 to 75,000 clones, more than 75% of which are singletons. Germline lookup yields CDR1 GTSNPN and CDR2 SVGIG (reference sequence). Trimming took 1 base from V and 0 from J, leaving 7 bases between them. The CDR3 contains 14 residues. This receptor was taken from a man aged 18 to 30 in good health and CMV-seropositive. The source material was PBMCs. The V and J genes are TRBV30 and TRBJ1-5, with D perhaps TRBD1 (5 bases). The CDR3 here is CAWSGGDSNQPQHF. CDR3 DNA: TGTGCCTGGAGTGGGGGGGATAGCAATCAGCCCCAGCATTTT.